This TCR beta chain was observed in a study of technical replicates of blood from a handful of donors. Between the trimmed V and J ends, which lost 6 bases and 4 bases, there was a span of 15 bases. The CDR3 length is 14 residues. Germline CDR1 reads MNHNY; CDR2 reads SVGAGI (reference sequence). Method: immunoSEQ multiplex PCR; TCRdb's copy keeps in-frame clones and lacks some. The sample has 50,000 to 70,000 clones, 91% seen once. The clonotype originates from a human donor in good health. Some clones in this sample may be carry-over from other donors' samples. This chain connects TRBV6-6 to TRBJ2-5, with a possible D match to TRBD2 (5 bases). Specimen: PBMCs. In DNA form, the CDR3 reads TGTGCCAGCAGCCGAGGGATATCGGGAGAGACCCAGTACTTC. Protein: CASSRGISGETQYF.